These 25 T cell receptor beta chains share one sample of origin, sequenced in a study of cytomegalovirus exposure and HLA in healthy donors. Primers: 60 Vbeta forward and 13 Jbeta reverse. Data came from immunoSEQ multiplex PCR; TCRdb stores just in-frame clones and leaves some out. The repertoire holds about 100,000 clones, with around 75% as singletons. Sequencing used PBMCs. These TCRs come from a male donor in good health and CMV-seropositive.

The CDR3 spells CASSLQDRGKTQYF. The CDR3, as DNA: TGTGCCAGCAGCCTTCAGGACAGGGGAAAGACCCAGTACTTC. The chain uses TRBV28 and TRBJ2-5; TRBD1 aligns across 9 bases. This CDR3 region has 14 residues. The V and J ends lost 6 bases and 6 bases, in that order; junction bases with no gene match: 8. Germline CDR1 reads MDHEN; CDR2 reads SYDVKM.

Concerning this clone itself: Other DNA sequences in the same sample also yield this CDR3. The rearrangement uses TRBV6-5 and TRBJ2-5; D unresolved. Trimming shortened V by 4 bases and J by 5 bases, and 5 bases separated the two germline ends. This CDR3 has 11 amino acids. Per the germline V gene, CDR1 is MNHEY and CDR2 is SVGAGI. The DNA of the CDR3 is TGTGCCAGCAGTTTAGAGGAGACCCAGTACTTC. This sequence encodes CASSLEETQYF.

V is TRBV28 and J is TRBJ1-5, with unresolved D. Germline CDR1 is MDHEN and CDR2 is SYDVKM. This CDR3 is 15 amino acids long. The chain's CDR3 is CVAGKQSSSNQPQHF. CDR3 DNA sequence: TGTGTCGCGGGGAAACAGTCCTCTAGCAATCAGCCCCAGCATTTT. The full variable domain, its missing parts supplied by reference TRBV28 and TRBJ1-5, is DVKVTQSSRYLVKRTGEKVFLECVQDMDHENMFWYRQDPGLGLRLIYFSYDVKMKEKGDIPEGYSVSREKKERFSLILESASTNQTSMYLCVAGKQSSSNQPQHFGDGTRLSIL.

This clone was detected once. V gene TRBV4-3 combines with J gene TRBJ2-5; the match to TRBD2 covers 14 bases. Unmatched junction bases numbered 14, after V lost 4 bases and J lost 4 bases. The CDR3 has 19 residues. The germline V gene has CDR1 LGHNA and CDR2 YSLEER. The CDR3 bases are TGCGCCAGCAGCCTTAACCCTCTGACTAGCGGGGGGGCCGCAGAGACCCAGTACTTC. Amino acid sequence: CASSLNPLTSGGAAETQYF.

The V and J genes are TRBV5-1 and TRBJ1-2; weak D call: TRBD1 (6 bases). Per germline, CDR1 SGHRS and CDR2 YFSETQ. V shed 0 bases and J shed 7 bases, with 10 bases lying between them. This CDR3 is built from 13 residues. In DNA, the CDR3 is TGCGCCAGCAGCTTGGCAGGGGCGCTTGGCTACACCTTC. It is translated as CASSLAGALGYTF.

The rearrangement links TRBV6-5 to TRBJ1-1, with 9 bases lining up with TRBD1. This CDR3 is 15 amino acids long. Germline loops: CDR1 MNHEY, CDR2 SVGAGI. V lost 6 bases to trimming and J lost 5 bases; unmatched junction nucleotides: 10. The CDR3 reads CASRRLGQGPTEAFF. CDR3 sequence (DNA): TGTGCCAGCAGACGACTGGGACAGGGACCTACTGAAGCTTTCTTT.

J is TRBJ2-3 and V is TRBV7-9, with 9 bases lining up with TRBD1. Trimming took 3 bases from V and 6 from J; bases not matched to a gene: 4. The CDR3 extends over 14 amino acids. The germline gives CDR1 SEHNR, CDR2 FQNEAQ (reference sequence). The CDR3 protein is CASSLGDRADTQYF. CDR3 sequence (DNA): TGTGCCAGCAGCTTGGGGGACAGGGCGGATACGCAGTATTTT.

The chain has TRBV5-1 and TRBJ2-1; 9 bases match TRBD1. V lost 3 bases, J lost 5 bases, and 6 bases stayed unmatched. Germline lookup yields CDR1 SGHRS and CDR2 YFSETQ. This CDR3 has 15 amino acids. This CDR3 is CASSSGQGAHNEQFF. The DNA of the CDR3 is TGCGCCAGCAGCTCGGGACAGGGTGCTCACAATGAGCAGTTCTTC.

The sample holds a few counts of this clone. The chain couples TRBV6-5 to TRBJ1-6, with D possibly TRBD1 on 5 matching bases. Between the trimmed V and J ends, which lost 8 bases and 10 bases, there was a span of 15 bases. CDR1 is MNHEY and CDR2 is SVGAGI in the germline V gene. This CDR3 comprises 13 residues. Here the CDR3 reads CASRGGRVSPLHF. CDR3 nucleotide sequence: TGTGCCAGCCGCGGGGGTAGGGTGTCACCCCTCCACTTT.

The chain has TRBV5-6 and TRBJ1-6; 9 nucleotides line up with TRBD1. CDR1 is SGHDT and CDR2 is YYEEEE in the germline V gene. After removal of 3 bases from V and 8 bases from J, the junction contained 9 bases not matched to a gene. The CDR3 has 16 residues. Here the CDR3 DNA reads TGTGCCAGCAGCTGGGGCTTTGACAGGGGGGATTCACCCCTCCACTTT. It specifies CASSWGFDRGDSPLHF. The full variable domain, completed using reference TRBV5-6 and TRBJ1-6, is DAGVTQSPTHLIKTRGQQVTLRCSPKSGHDTVSWYQQALGQGPQFIFQYYEEEERQRGNFPDRFSGHQFPNYSSELNVNALLLGDSALYLCASSWGFDRGDSPLHFGNGTRLTVT.

This chain connects TRBV7-2 to TRBJ2-3, with 8 nucleotides matching TRBD2. Trimming at V came to 2 bases and at J to 3 bases, leaving 7 bases not matched to a gene. This CDR3 is 16 amino acids long. CDR1 and CDR2 (germline): SGHTA, FQGNSA. As DNA, the CDR3 is TGTGCCAGCAGCTTAAGGCTAGCGGGTGCTACAGATACGCAGTATTTT. Protein product: CASSLRLAGATDTQYF.

V is TRBV30 and J is TRBJ1-1, with D unclear. V gave up 5 bases and J gave up 11 bases, with 12 bases separating them. Germline-derived CDR1 and CDR2 are GTSNPN and SVGIG (reference sequence). The CDR3 length is 10 residues. DNA of the CDR3: TGTGCCTGGGGGAGGGAGTGGGCTTTCTTT. It translates to CAWGREWAFF.

V and J are TRBV7-2 and TRBJ2-1; a weak D match, TRBD2 (5 bases). V was shortened by 5 bases and J by 9 bases, with 17 bases between the two germline ends. Germline V gene data show CDR1 as SGHTA and CDR2 as FQGNSA. This CDR3 spans 14 amino acids. CDR3 in amino acids: CASSPNRAAGEQFF. The DNA for the CDR3 is TGTGCCAGCAGCCCAAATAGAGCGGCTGGTGAGCAGTTCTTC. The whole variable domain, remainder taken from reference TRBV7-2 and TRBJ2-1, is GAGVSQSPSNKVTEKGKDVELRCDPISGHTALYWYRQSLGQGLEFLIYFQGNSAPDKSGLPSDRFSAERTGGSVSTLTIQRTQQEDSAVYLCASSPNRAAGEQFFGPGTRLTVL.

CDR3 nucleotide sequence: TGTGCCAGCAGCCAAGATGATCCAGGGCTGGCTGAGCAAGGACAGTTCTTC. Translation: CASSQDDPGLAEQGQFF. This chain uses TRBV4-2 with TRBJ2-1, with a possible D match to TRBD1 (5 bases). V lost 0 bases and J 13 bases, leaving 25 bases between the germline ends. This CDR3 region has 17 residues. The germline CDR1 and CDR2 sequences are LGHNA and YNFKEQ.

The chain uses TRBV5-1 and TRBJ1-4, with D perhaps matching TRBD1 (6 bases). The V gene's germline CDR1 is SGHRS and CDR2 YFSETQ. V lost 4 bases, J lost 5 bases, and 18 bases lay in between. The CDR3 has 16 amino acids. The CDR3 here is CASSEQPGGRNEKLFF. The CDR3 nucleotides read TGCGCCAGCAGCGAACAACCGGGGGGCCGGAATGAAAAACTGTTTTTT.

The count of this clone is one. The chain carries TRBV2 and TRBJ2-5; no reliable D call. The germline gives CDR1 SNHLY, CDR2 FYNNEI. V lost 6 bases and J 5 bases, leaving 13 bases between the germline ends. This CDR3 contains 13 residues. This CDR3 is CASRAVPRETQYF. The CDR3 coding sequence is TGTGCCAGCAGGGCGGTCCCCCGGGAGACCCAGTACTTC.

The genes are TRBV6-6 and TRBJ2-7; 7 nucleotides align to TRBD1. V shed 0 bases and J 3 bases; nucleotides not matched to a gene: 5. This CDR3 is built from 15 residues. CDR1 MNHNY and CDR2 SVGAGI come from the germline V gene (reference sequence). Here the CDR3 DNA reads TGTGCCAGCAGTTACTCCCGGGACAGACTCTACGAGCAGTACTTC. Residues: CASSYSRDRLYEQYF.

This chain links TRBV4-3 with TRBJ2-2; D might be TRBD2 (5 bases). The V gene's germline CDR1 is LGHNA and CDR2 YSLEER. The CDR3 extends over 15 amino acids. V lost 2 bases, J lost 1 base, and 8 bases lay in between. CDR3 sequence: CASSQRGMNTGELFF. In DNA, the CDR3 is TGCGCCAGCAGCCAACGAGGGATGAACACCGGGGAGCTGTTTTTT.

The CDR3, as DNA: TGTGCCAGCAGTACCCGGACAGGAGCGAACACTGAAGCTTTCTTT. It translates to CASSTRTGANTEAFF. This sequence joins TRBV6-5 and TRBJ1-1; 7 bases agree with TRBD1. Per the germline V gene, CDR1 is MNHEY and CDR2 is SVGAGI. With V trimmed by 5 bases and J by 1 base, 7 bases remained unmatched. There are 15 residues in the CDR3.

J is TRBJ1-1 and V is TRBV7-9; TRBD1 matches 8 bases. The CDR3 consists of 17 residues. Germline CDR1 reads SEHNR; CDR2 reads FQNEAQ (reference sequence). The V and J ends lost 2 bases and 0 bases, in that order; junction bases with no gene match: 8. The CDR3 DNA follows: TGTGCCAGCAGCTTATACGGGACAGGAGGAATGAACACTGAAGCTTTCTTT. This encodes CASSLYGTGGMNTEAFF.

The chain couples TRBV6-1 to TRBJ1-2, with a possible D match to TRBD1 (6 bases). The V gene lost 0 bases and the J gene lost 0 bases, with 11 bases spanning the gap. The CDR3 length is 16 residues. CDR1 and CDR2 from the germline V gene are MNHNS and SASEGT. CDR3 region: CASSEARQVSNYGYTF. The CDR3 DNA sequence: TGTGCCAGCAGTGAAGCCCGACAGGTTTCTAACTATGGCTACACCTTC.

The gene calls are TRBV5-1 and TRBJ2-5; D uncertain. The CDR3 has 14 amino acids. Trimming took 0 bases from V and 2 from J, leaving 8 bases between them. Per germline, CDR1 SGHRS and CDR2 YFSETQ. CDR3 amino acids: CASSLVEKQETQYF. The CDR3 DNA sequence: TGCGCCAGCAGCTTGGTAGAAAAACAAGAGACCCAGTACTTC.

The chain recombines TRBV5-1 with TRBJ2-7; the D gene is possibly TRBD1 (5 bases). There are 13 residues in the CDR3. V was pared by 1 base and J by 6 bases, with 11 bases between. Germline lookup yields CDR1 SGHRS and CDR2 YFSETQ. This CDR3 is CASSLRTGVEQYF. Written as DNA, the CDR3 is TGCGCCAGCAGCTTGAGAACAGGCGTCGAGCAGTACTTC.

This sequence joins TRBV7-9 and TRBJ1-2, with a tentative D call TRBD1 (6 bases). The V gene lost 5 bases and the J gene lost 4 bases, with 20 bases spanning the gap. CDR3 length: 16 residues. Germline CDR1 SEHNR, CDR2 FQNEAQ (reference sequence). The CDR3 DNA follows: TGTGCCAGCAGCACGATACTGGACAGACAGACCTATGGCTACACCTTC. Residues: CASSTILDRQTYGYTF.

The V gene is TRBV7-2, the J gene TRBJ1-6; 7 nucleotides line up with TRBD1. CDR1 is SGHTA and CDR2 is FQGNSA in the germline V gene. V shed 3 bases, J shed 7 bases, and the junction held 12 bases outside the gene matches. The CDR3 loop spans 17 amino acids. CDR3 nucleotides: TGTGCCAGCAGCTTCCCCCAGGGACAGATTTACAATTCACCCCTCCACTTT. This gives the protein CASSFPQGQIYNSPLHF.